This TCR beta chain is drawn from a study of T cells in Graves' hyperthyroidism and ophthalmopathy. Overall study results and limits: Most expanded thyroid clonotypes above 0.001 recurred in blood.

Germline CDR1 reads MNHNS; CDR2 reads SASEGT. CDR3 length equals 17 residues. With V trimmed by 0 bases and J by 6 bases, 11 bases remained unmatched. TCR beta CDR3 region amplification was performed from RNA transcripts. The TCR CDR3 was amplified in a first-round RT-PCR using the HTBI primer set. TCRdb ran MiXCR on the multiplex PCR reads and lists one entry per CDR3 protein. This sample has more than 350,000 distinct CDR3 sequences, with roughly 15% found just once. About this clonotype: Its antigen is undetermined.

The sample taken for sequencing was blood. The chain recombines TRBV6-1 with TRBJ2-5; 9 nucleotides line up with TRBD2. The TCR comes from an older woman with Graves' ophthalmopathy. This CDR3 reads CASSEAQVAGEGKTQYF. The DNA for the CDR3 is TGTGCCAGCAGTGAAGCGCAAGTAGCGGGGGAGGGGAAGACCCAGTACTTC.